Below, 10 T cell receptor beta chains from the same sample are listed, as sequenced in a study of graft-versus-host responses after intestinal transplantation. Their antigens remain unidentified. TCRdb's table, derived via immunoSEQ multiplex PCR, lists solely in-frame clones and lacks some. The repertoire has tens of thousands of clones, roughly 90% of them found once; the top ten carry nearly 0.11%. The specimen comprised unstimulated CD4+ T cells sorted from spleen or lymph node cells, sampled before intestinal transplant. The receptors shown here come from a human donor who received an intestinal transplant.

The CDR3 loop is CATSRDISGTGPEQYF. The CDR3 DNA reads as TGTGCCACCAGCAGAGATATATCCGGGACAGGGCCCGAGCAGTACTTC. The chain recombines TRBV15 with TRBJ2-7, with TRBD1 identical over 9 bases. The CDR3 length is 16 residues. J was trimmed by 6 bases and V by 0 bases; bases with no gene match: 9. Per the germline V gene, CDR1 is LNHNV and CDR2 is YYDKDF (reference sequence).

The chain combines TRBV29-1 with TRBJ1-3; D possibly corresponds to TRBD1 (5 bases). Germline V gives CDR1 SQVTM, CDR2 ANQGSEA. CDR3 size: 14 residues. The ends were cut back, 4 bases at V and 0 bases at J, with 10 bases in the middle. The DNA for the CDR3 is TGCAGCGTTGCACAGGACCTCTCTGGAAACACCATATATTTT. Translating it yields CSVAQDLSGNTIYF. Complete variable domain (other parts from reference TRBV29-1 and TRBJ1-3): SAVISQKPSRDICQRGTSLTIQCQVDSQVTMMFWYRQQPGQSLTLIATANQGSEATYESGFVIDKFPISRPNLTFSTLTVSNMSPEDSSIYLCSVAQDLSGNTIYFGEGSWLTVV.

V is TRBV6-5 and J is TRBJ2-2, with 7 bases lining up with TRBD1. The germline CDR1 and CDR2 sequences are MNHEY and SVGAGI. J was trimmed by 4 bases and V by 6 bases; bases with no gene match: 8. The CDR3 totals 15 residues. CDR3 sequence (DNA): TGTGCCAGCAGCTTCAGACAGGGACGCACCGGGGAGCTGTTTTTT. It yields the protein CASSFRQGRTGELFF.

The chain uses TRBV6-6 and TRBJ2-2; no clear D gene. Germline CDR1 and CDR2: MNHNY and SVGAGI (reference sequence). V lost 0 bases to trimming and J lost 4 bases, with 12 bases between them. The CDR3 sequence is 16 residues long. CDR3 protein: CASSYSIRVRTGELFF. Written as DNA, the CDR3 is TGTGCCAGCAGTTACTCGATTCGGGTTCGCACCGGGGAGCTGTTTTTT.

The chain recombines TRBV9 with TRBJ2-3; tentative D call: TRBD2 (6 bases). The germline V gene has CDR1 SGDLS and CDR2 YYNGEE. Trimming stripped 3 bases from V and 10 bases from J, with 12 bases between. This CDR3 contains 12 residues. The CDR3 loop is CASSGPPGAQYF. DNA of the CDR3: TGTGCCAGCAGCGGTCCACCGGGGGCGCAGTATTTT.

The CDR3 region is CASSKTGDPYEQYF. Written as DNA, the CDR3 is TGTGCCAGCAGCAAGACAGGGGACCCCTACGAGCAGTACTTC. This chain joins TRBV5-5 and TRBJ2-7; 8 nucleotides align to TRBD1. The CDR3 has 14 amino acids. Germline values: CDR1 SGHKS, CDR2 YYEKEE (reference sequence). J lost 2 bases, V lost 4 bases, and 5 bases had no gene match.

V usage is TRBV7-2 and J usage is TRBJ1-2; TRBD1 aligns across 9 bases. The CDR3 loop spans 14 amino acids. Germline V lookup: CDR1 SGHTA, CDR2 FQGNSA. V dropped 1 base and J dropped 7; count of bases not matched to a gene: 4. The CDR3, as DNA: TGTGCCAGCAGCTTAGGTTGGACAGGGGTTGGCTACACCTTC. Protein product: CASSLGWTGVGYTF.

The chain combines TRBV7-9 with TRBJ2-2, with a weak D call TRBD1 (5 bases). Germline CDR1 SEHNR, CDR2 FQNEAQ (reference sequence). The CDR3 consists of 16 residues. The germline V and J ends were trimmed by 0 bases and 0 bases, with 8 bases remaining between them. CDR3 sequence: CASSLASGSNTGELFF. The CDR3 nucleotides read TGTGCCAGCAGCTTAGCGTCAGGGTCGAACACCGGGGAGCTGTTTTTT.

This clone was seen a handful of times. The rearrangement uses TRBV10-3 and TRBJ2-7; D uncertain. V was pared by 6 bases and J by 1 base, with 10 bases between. This CDR3 has 13 residues. Germline V gene sequence: CDR1 ENHRY, CDR2 SYGVKD. Here the CDR3 reads CAIRGTPSYEQYF. The CDR3 DNA follows: TGTGCCATCAGGGGCACACCTTCCTACGAGCAGTACTTC.

The rearrangement links TRBV7-3 to TRBJ2-7, with D unresolved. The V and J ends lost 2 bases and 1 base respectively, with 9 bases between them. The CDR3 runs 14 residues. From germline, CDR1 is SGHTA and CDR2 FQGTGA. DNA for the CDR3: TGTGCCAGCAGCTTACTGGGCTTGTCCTACGAGCAGTACTTC. Translation: CASSLLGLSYEQYF. The full variable domain, rest sourced from reference TRBV7-3 and TRBJ2-7, is GAGVSQTPSNKVTEKGKYVELRCDPISGHTALYWYRQSLGQGPEFLIYFQGTGAADDSGLPNDRFFAVRPEGSVSTLKIQRTERGDSAVYLCASSLLGLSYEQYFGPGTRLTVT.